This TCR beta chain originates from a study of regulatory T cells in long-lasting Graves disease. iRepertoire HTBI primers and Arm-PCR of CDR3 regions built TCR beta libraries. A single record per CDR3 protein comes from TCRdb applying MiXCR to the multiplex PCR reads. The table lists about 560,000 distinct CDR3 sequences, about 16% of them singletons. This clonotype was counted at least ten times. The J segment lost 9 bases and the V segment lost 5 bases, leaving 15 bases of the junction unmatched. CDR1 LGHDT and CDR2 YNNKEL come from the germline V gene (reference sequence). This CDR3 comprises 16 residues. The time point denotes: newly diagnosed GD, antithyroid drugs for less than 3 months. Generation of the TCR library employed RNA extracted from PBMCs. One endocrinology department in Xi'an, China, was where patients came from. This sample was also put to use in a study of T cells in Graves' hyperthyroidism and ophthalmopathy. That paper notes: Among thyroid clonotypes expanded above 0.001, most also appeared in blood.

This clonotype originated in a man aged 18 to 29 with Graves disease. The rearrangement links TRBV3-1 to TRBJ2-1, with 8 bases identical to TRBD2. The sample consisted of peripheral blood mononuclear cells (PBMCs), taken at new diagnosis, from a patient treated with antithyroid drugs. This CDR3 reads CASSLRAGVFMAEQFF. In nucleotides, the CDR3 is TGTGCCAGCAGCTTGAGAGCGGGAGTATTTATGGCTGAGCAGTTCTTC.